This T cell receptor (beta chain) came from a study of cytomegalovirus exposure and HLA in healthy donors. Overall study results and limits: As a later analysis revealed, most CMV-associated TCR beta chains appeared HLA-restricted. As a later analysis revealed, the rate of TCR association differed by HLA locus, with DRB1 most and HLA-C fewest. Sequencing depth across donors, presence/absence analyses assumed, was roughly uniform. It was reportedly the case that the classifier diagnosed cytomegalovirus status with high specificity and sensitivity.

The PCR made use of 60 Vbeta and 13 Jbeta primers. Sequencing was performed with immunoSEQ multiplex PCR; in TCRdb, only in-frame clones are kept and a portion is missing. The table lists just over 200,000 clones, 70% to 85% of them singletons. Note on this clone: Its antigen remains unidentified.

The clonotype comes from a man in his forties or fifties in good health and CMV-seronegative. The sample consisted of PBMCs.

CDR3 sequence reads: CASSLVRGGSEAFF. CDR3 nucleotide sequence: TGTGCCAGCAGCTTAGTTCGGGGAGGGTCTGAAGCTTTCTTT. This chain links TRBV7-9 with TRBJ1-1, with no clear D. Germline values: CDR1 SEHNR, CDR2 FQNEAQ (reference sequence). CDR3 length equals 14 residues. Trimming left V 1 base short and J 6 bases short, with 12 bases between.